Each of the 8 T cell receptor beta chains below was sequenced from the same sample in a study of glioma-infiltrating T cells after dendritic cell vaccination. Here immunoSEQ multiplex PCR was the method, and the copy in TCRdb shows in-frame clones only, minus some. The data contain approximately 82,000 clones, 80% to 90% of them singletons. This sample comprised blood, obtained before dendritic cell vaccination. These receptors were collected from a human donor with glioblastoma.

The chain employs TRBV4-1 and TRBJ2-5; D is unclear. Germline lookup yields CDR1 MGHRA and CDR2 YSYEKL. The CDR3 runs to 16 residues. V lost 2 bases and J 5 bases, leaving 18 bases between the germline ends. The CDR3 bases are TGCGCCAGCAGCCAAAGCCCCTTTGGCGGATATGAGACCCAGTACTTC. This translates into CASSQSPFGGYETQYF.

V gene TRBV11-2 combines with J gene TRBJ1-1; no definite D call. This CDR3 is 15 amino acids long. V lost 0 bases to trimming and J lost 5 bases, with 13 bases between them. Germline values: CDR1 SGHAT, CDR2 FQNNGV. This CDR3 is CASSLDPNEWTEAFF. The CDR3 region has the DNA TGTGCCAGCAGCTTAGATCCGAACGAGTGGACTGAAGCTTTCTTT.

V is TRBV6-1 and J is TRBJ2-1; TRBD1 matches at 7 bases. The CDR3 is made up of 16 amino acids. V shed 0 bases, J shed 5 bases, and the junction held 7 bases outside the gene matches. Germline CDR1 and CDR2: MNHNS and SASEGT. CDR3 sequence reads: CASSEAQGSLNNEQFF. The CDR3 DNA reads TGTGCCAGCAGTGAAGCACAGGGGTCCCTAAACAATGAGCAGTTCTTC.

The chain has TRBV5-1 and TRBJ1-3; D is unresolved. Germline loops: CDR1 SGHRS, CDR2 YFSETQ. Trimming took off 0 bases at V and 0 bases at J, with 7 bases between the two ends. The CDR3 has 15 amino acids. The CDR3 region has the DNA TGCGCCAGCAGCTTGGACGGAGGCTCTGGAAACACCATATATTTT. It codes for CASSLDGGSGNTIYF.

The CDR3 DNA reads as TGTGCCAGCAATCTAGCGGGCGGCGCAGATACGCAGTATTTT. Amino acid sequence: CASNLAGGADTQYF. The chain uses TRBV2 and TRBJ2-3; TRBD2 aligns across 8 bases. Looked up from germline, CDR1 is SNHLY and CDR2 is FYNNEI. CDR3 size: 14 residues. The V gene end was trimmed by 7 bases and the J gene end by 4 bases; junction bases not matched to a gene: 7. Full variable domain (outside the CDR3, taken from reference TRBV2 and TRBJ2-3): EPEVTQTPSHQVTQMGQEVILRCVPISNHLYFYWYRQILGQKVEFLVSFYNNEISEKSEIFDDQFSVERPDGSNFTLKIRSTKLEDSAMYFCASNLAGGADTQYFGPGTRLTVL.

The CDR3 protein is CASSEAGEADTQYF. The CDR3 bases are TGTGCCAGCAGTGAAGCAGGCGAGGCAGATACGCAGTATTTT. J is TRBJ2-3 and V is TRBV6-1; D gene uncertain. The CDR3 extends over 14 amino acids. Germline-derived CDR1 and CDR2 are MNHNS and SASEGT. The V gene lost 0 bases and the J gene lost 4 bases, with 8 bases spanning the gap.

The chain employs TRBV27 and TRBJ1-1; perhaps TRBD1 as D (5 bases). CDR3 length equals 14 residues. Deletions cut 8 bases from V and 4 bases from J, with 17 bases between. CDR1 and CDR2 from the germline V gene are MNHEY and SMNVEV (reference sequence). Written as DNA, the CDR3 is TGTGCCAGCTTGCAAGGCCTGGGGGGCACTGAAGCTTTCTTT. Protein: CASLQGLGGTEAFF.

The rearrangement uses TRBV9 and TRBJ2-3; TRBD2 is a possible D gene (6 bases). CDR1 is SGDLS and CDR2 is YYNGEE in the germline V gene. The CDR3 is made up of 15 amino acids. Between the trimmed V and J ends, which lost 4 bases and 5 bases, there was a span of 17 bases. The CDR3 DNA reads TGTGCCAGCAGCCCAGACAGCGGGCAGCAAGATACGCAGTATTTT. Its translation: CASSPDSGQQDTQYF.